This TCR beta chain was sequenced for a study of spatial heterogeneity in lung cancer. Study-level information: Strong correlation was found between tumor-region TCR transcript counts and a T cell module score from matched bulk RNA-seq. Study-wide findings and caveats: Mutation tallies in tumors tracked expanded intratumoral alpha and beta TCR counts.

Time point given: sample taken at primary tumor resection. Approximately 70 TRACERx patients with early, untreated non-small cell lung cancer donated samples. Whole RNA, isolated from tumor, nontumor lung or frozen PBMC, was sequenced without prior sorting. This clonotype ranks as large. Its antigen remains unidentified. This beta chain represents an off-target read in a library built for alpha chains; its size is of limited meaning. Each TCR cDNA molecule carried a unique molecular identifier. Using its own MiXCR run on the 5' RACE reads, TCRdb lists one record per CDR3 protein. The table records over 1,000 distinct CDR3 sequences, around 12% of them present only once. This TCR derives from a male donor with early-stage non-small cell lung cancer. The source material was lung tumor tissue, sampled at surgery.

The CDR3 DNA sequence: TGCAGTGCTAGGTCCCCCAGGGGAATGAACACTGAAGCTTTCTTT. Translating gives CSARSPRGMNTEAFF. The rearrangement links TRBV20-1 to TRBJ1-1, with D perhaps TRBD1 (6 bases). The CDR3 loop spans 15 amino acids. Trimming cost V 3 bases and J 0 bases, with 14 bases left between them. Germline V gene sequence: CDR1 DFQATT, CDR2 SNEGSKA (reference sequence).